The present TCR beta chain was sequenced within a study of cytomegalovirus exposure and HLA in healthy donors. Study conclusions and caveats: Sequencing artifact likely explains a cluster of highly shared sequence variants. A previous analysis found most TCR beta V segments productive roughly 87% or roughly 30% of the time. Later analysis identified a missense DCLRE1C variant that was linked to TCR beta V- and J-gene trimming.

As for this clone: The target antigen is unknown.

Per the germline V gene, CDR1 is WNHNN and CDR2 is SYGVQD (reference sequence). The CDR3 length is 15 residues. Trimming shortened V by 0 bases and J by 0 bases, and 9 bases separated the two germline ends. Primers included in the PCR were 60 Vbeta and 13 Jbeta primers. Here immunoSEQ multiplex PCR was the method, and the copy in TCRdb shows in-frame clones only, minus some. The table lists fewer than 200,000 clones, 68% of them singletons. The chain links TRBV10-1 to TRBJ2-7, with D perhaps TRBD1 (6 bases). The source is a man aged 50 to 59 in good health and CMV-seronegative. Sequenced: PBMCs. In DNA form, the CDR3 reads TGCGCCAGCAGTGAGTCGGGGACACTCTCCTACGAGCAGTACTTC. Protein sequence: CASSESGTLSYEQYF.